This TCR beta chain was recovered during a study of PD-L1 blockade in urothelial cancer. About the research overall: Patients commenced intravenous atezolizumab, 1,200 mg every 3 weeks, in about 2014. T cells were recovered from blood samples at a median of around 140,000.

The time point denotes: peripheral blood 6 weeks after treatment start. V lost 6 bases, J lost 2 bases, and 14 bases lay in between. The CDR3 runs to 14 residues. The germline V gene encodes CDR1 MNHEY and CDR2 SMNVEV (reference sequence). This clone occurred a few times. Assay: immunoSEQ multiplex PCR; the TCRdb copy retains only in-frame clones and omits some. The sample contains 65,000 to 85,000 clones, 85% to 95% of which appear only once. Specimen: PBMCs, collected around atezolizumab (anti-PD-L1) treatment. The chain is built from TRBV27 and TRBJ2-7; the D is unclear. The source of this sequence is an elderly woman with urothelial cancer. CDR3 amino acids: CASSTTLLTYEQYF. The CDR3 DNA reads as TGTGCCAGCAGCACTACACTCCTCACCTACGAGCAGTACTTC.